This TCR beta chain was found in a study of shared clonotypes between healthy human individuals. Overall study context: A couple of women and a few men aged 18 to 49 made up the donors.

This clone has a handful of counts. Donors, healthy HIV-negative adults, lacked recent acute infections or vaccinations. The CDR3 runs 16 residues. After removal of 2 bases from V and 0 bases from J, the junction contained 5 bases not matched to a gene. Germline assignment: CDR1 MNHEY and CDR2 SVGAGI. Sequencing was performed with immunoSEQ multiplex PCR; in TCRdb, only in-frame clones are kept and a portion is missing. The table shows around 750,000 clones, with 74% occurring only once. V and J are TRBV6-5 and TRBJ2-3; TRBD2 agrees at 7 bases. Input material: memory CD4+ T cells sorted from blood. Subset noted: CD45RA-negative fraction. This TCR was sampled from a woman in her twenties or thirties in good health. The CDR3 nucleotides read TGTGCCAGCAGTTACCTAGCGGTCGCTAGCACAGATACGCAGTATTTT. Translated: CASSYLAVASTDTQYF.